This T cell receptor beta chain stems from a study of cytomegalovirus exposure and HLA in healthy donors. Overall study: The use of the same platform for the 130 or so validation repertoires and the roughly 700 first-cohort repertoires was reported by a later analysis.

Per germline, CDR1 SNHLY and CDR2 FYNNEI. Trimming took off 6 bases at V and 3 bases at J, with 9 bases between the two ends. The CDR3 runs 13 residues. Using immunoSEQ multiplex PCR, the repertoire was profiled, and TCRdb retains in-frame clones only, with some absent. The data hold approximately 210,000 clones, with about 91% observed a single time. The sequence was obtained from a woman younger than 30 in good health and CMV-seronegative. The V and J genes are TRBV2 and TRBJ2-1; unclear D gene. The sample comprised PBMCs. CDR3 in amino acids: CASRLTSYNEQFF. The DNA of the CDR3 is TGTGCCAGCAGATTGACAAGCTACAATGAGCAGTTCTTC.